One sample yielded the 20 T cell receptor beta chains listed below, sequenced in a study of CD8 T cells in ankylosing spondylitis. TCRdb re-called the 5' RACE reads with MiXCR, one entry per CDR3 protein. The sample lists some 140,000 distinct CDR3 sequences, 6% to 8.5% occurring once. Sequencing used blood, either unsorted or a sorted T cell fraction (not recorded which). These receptors originate from a female donor with ankylosing spondylitis or in good health (not recorded which).

This clonotype was detected ten times or more. One end of the junction does not line up with germline, which may come from a read error. V gene TRBV7-7 combines with J gene TRBJ2-1; 11 bases are a match to TRBD1. CDR3 length: 15 residues. Germline lookup yields CDR1 SSHAT and CDR2 FNYEAQ (reference sequence). CDR3 in amino acids: CASSVGTGGHNEQFF. As DNA, the CDR3 is TGTGCTAGCAGCGTTGGGACAGGGGGACACAATGAGCAGTTCTTC.

Comment on this clonotype: A much larger clone lies one base from this, so it may be a read error. J is TRBJ1-1 and V is TRBV9, with unresolved D. CDR3 length: 14 amino acids. Germline CDR1 SGDLS, CDR2 YYNGEE. V dropped 0 bases and J dropped 4 bases, with 10 bases sitting between them. The chain's CDR3 is CASSVGDMSTEAFF. CDR3 DNA: TGTGCCAGCAGCGTAGGGGATATGAGCACTGAAGCTTTCTTT.

In this sample, this clonotype turned up a few times. The chain uses TRBV5-1 and TRBJ1-3; TRBD1 aligns across 10 bases. CDR3 size: 16 residues. V was clipped by 1 base and J by 3 bases; unmatched bases: 4. CDR1 is SGHRS, CDR2 YFSETQ, per germline. The CDR3 protein is CASSLTGTGVGNTIYF. The CDR3 DNA sequence: TGCGCCAGCAGCTTGACCGGGACAGGGGTTGGAAACACCATATATTTT. The full variable domain, its missing parts supplied by reference TRBV5-1 and TRBJ1-3, is KAGVTQTPRYLIKTRGQQVTLSCSPISGHRSVSWYQQTPGQGLQFLFEYFSETQRNKGNFPGRFSGRQFSNSRSEMNVSTLELGDSALYLCASSLTGTGVGNTIYFGEGSWLTVV.

This clonotype has at least ten counts. V and J are TRBV5-6 and TRBJ2-2; D uncertain. V was trimmed by 1 base and J by 1 base, leaving 5 bases between them. This CDR3 is 14 amino acids long. Germline CDR1 is SGHDT and CDR2 is YYEEEE. The CDR3 DNA is TGTGCCAGCAGCTTGTGGAGGAACACCGGGGAGCTGTTTTTT. Translated, it gives CASSLWRNTGELFF.

This clonotype has at least ten counts. The chain is built from TRBV29-1 and TRBJ1-5; D unclear. The V gene lost 5 bases and the J gene lost 1 base, with 6 bases spanning the gap. Germline CDR1 is SQVTM and CDR2 is ANQGSEA. The CDR3 runs 12 residues. The CDR3 bases are TGCAGCGTTCAGGACAGCAATCAGCCCCAGCATTTT. It encodes CSVQDSNQPQHF. Together with reference TRBV29-1 and TRBJ1-5, the CDR3 gives the full variable domain: SAVISQKPSRDICQRGTSLTIQCQVDSQVTMMFWYRQQPGQSLTLIATANQGSEATYESGFVIDKFPISRPNLTFSTLTVSNMSPEDSSIYLCSVQDSNQPQHFGDGTRLSIL.

This clonotype was recorded many times. This sequence joins TRBV4-2 and TRBJ2-7, with unresolved D. The CDR3 totals 18 residues. Germline V CDR1 and CDR2: LGHNA, YNFKEQ. Trimming pared 3 bases from V and 1 base from J, leaving 22 bases between. The CDR3 nucleotides are TGTGCCAGCAGCCATCCTATTCAGGCCGGCTTGTGGTCCTACGAGCAGTACTTC. Protein: CASSHPIQAGLWSYEQYF.

The chain joins TRBV24-1 to TRBJ1-1, with D possibly matching TRBD1 (6 bases). CDR3 length: 15 residues. Trimming pared 4 bases from V and 14 bases from J, leaving 25 bases between. Germline assignment: CDR1 KGHDR and CDR2 SFDVKD. For the CDR3, the DNA is TGTGCCACCAGTGACGGCGGGACACCGGACACTGAAACCTTCTTT. As protein: CATSDGGTPDTETFF.

This clonotype was observed many times. This sequence joins TRBV5-1 and TRBJ1-2; D gene uncertain. V shed 3 bases and J shed 6 bases, with 12 bases lying between them. This CDR3 is 13 amino acids long. The V gene's germline CDR1 is SGHRS and CDR2 YFSETQ. The CDR3 DNA follows: TGCGCCAGCAGCTCCCCCGCCGGGGATGGCTACACCTTC. It translates to CASSSPAGDGYTF.

This clonotype was seen repeatedly, ten times or more. This chain uses TRBV11-2 with TRBJ2-4; no reliable D call. Trimming left V 5 bases short and J 0 bases short, with 17 bases between. CDR1 and CDR2 from the germline V gene are SGHAT and FQNNGV. The CDR3 is made up of 17 amino acids. In DNA, the CDR3 is TGTGCCAGCAGCGCAGGAGACACCGTACTAGCCAAAAACATTCAGTACTTC. It is translated as CASSAGDTVLAKNIQYF.

This clonotype was picked up many times. The chain has TRBV5-1 and TRBJ2-5; weak D call: TRBD1 (6 bases). Germline loops: CDR1 SGHRS, CDR2 YFSETQ. Trimming left V 2 bases short and J 2 bases short, with 13 bases between. The CDR3 extends over 15 amino acids. The CDR3 sequence is CASSFSGTSQETQYF. The CDR3 nucleotides are TGCGCCAGCAGCTTTTCCGGGACATCGCAAGAGACCCAGTACTTC.

This clonotype has a count of ten or more. The chain couples TRBV4-1 to TRBJ2-6; tentatively, D is TRBD1 (6 bases). V was clipped by 1 base and J by 0 bases, with 22 bases between them. Germline CDR1 is MGHRA and CDR2 is YSYEKL. CDR3 length: 21 residues. CDR3 region: CASSQVPRGIVLSSGANVLTF. The DNA for the CDR3 is TGCGCCAGCAGCCAAGTCCCCAGGGGAATCGTCCTTTCCTCTGGGGCCAACGTCCTGACTTTC.

This clonotype was seen only a few times. A much larger clone sits a single nucleotide away, making a read error possible. The V gene is TRBV10-3, the J gene TRBJ2-7; D gene unclear. The germline V gene has CDR1 ENHRY and CDR2 SYGVKD. This CDR3 is built from 12 residues. CDR3 sequence: CVTSTGAYEQYF. CDR3 bases: TGTGTCACCTCGACGGGTGCCTACGAGCAGTACTTC.

This clonotype was detected ten times or more. The chain joins TRBV5-1 to TRBJ1-6; D remains ambiguous. The CDR3 runs to 14 residues. Germline V gives CDR1 SGHRS, CDR2 YFSETQ. The V and J ends lost 4 bases and 4 bases respectively, with 9 bases between them. CDR3 sequence: CASSPLAYNSPLHF. CDR3 nucleotides: TGCGCCAGCAGCCCCCTCGCTTATAATTCACCCCTCCACTTT.

The J gene is TRBJ2-7, the V gene TRBV7-9, with TRBD1 matching over 9 bases. Germline V CDR1 and CDR2: SEHNR, FQNEAQ (reference sequence). J lost 4 bases, V lost 3 bases, and 7 bases had no gene match. This CDR3 is built from 15 residues. The CDR3 reads CASSFEDRGVYEQYF. As DNA, the CDR3 is TGTGCCAGCAGCTTCGAAGACAGGGGGGTATACGAGCAGTACTTC.

This clonotype was observed at least ten times. CDR3 loop: CSARYRGGQGDTQYF. CDR3 sequence (DNA): TGCAGTGCTAGGTACCGGGGGGGCCAGGGAGATACGCAGTATTTT. This chain joins TRBV20-1 and TRBJ2-3; 8 bases agree with TRBD2. CDR3 size: 15 residues. Germline lookup yields CDR1 DFQATT and CDR2 SNEGSKA (reference sequence). J lost 5 bases, V lost 3 bases, and 10 bases had no gene match.

This clonotype was seen many times. The V call is TRBV11-1, the J call TRBJ1-3; D gene ambiguous. The CDR3 is made up of 18 amino acids. Germline V gene data show CDR1 as SGHAT and CDR2 as FQDESV (reference sequence). V lost 5 bases, J lost 3 bases, and 23 bases lay in between. The CDR3: CASSDPVRGSSGGNTIYF. CDR3 in DNA: TGTGCCAGCAGCGACCCGGTGCGAGGGAGTTCGGGTGGAAACACCATATATTTT.

The sample holds a few counts of this clonotype. This chain uses TRBV30 with TRBJ1-4; D remains ambiguous. Trimming shortened V by 0 bases and J by 7 bases, and 6 bases separated the two germline ends. Germline CDR1 reads GTSNPN; CDR2 reads SVGIG (reference sequence). The CDR3 loop spans 12 amino acids. CDR3: CAWSVIIEKLFF. The CDR3 coding sequence is TGTGCCTGGAGTGTTATCATTGAAAAACTGTTTTTT.

This chain links TRBV27 with TRBJ2-7; perhaps TRBD1 as D (5 bases). Germline loops: CDR1 MNHEY, CDR2 SMNVEV (reference sequence). V gave up 0 bases and J gave up 4 bases, with 13 bases separating them. The CDR3 length is 15 residues. In DNA, the CDR3 is TGTGCCAGCAGTTTATCGGCGACAGTTCGGTACGAGCAGTACTTC. Its translation: CASSLSATVRYEQYF.

This clonotype has a count of ten or more. This rearrangement joins TRBV7-2 to TRBJ2-5, with 8 bases that match TRBD2. Germline CDR1 and CDR2: SGHTA and FQGNSA. The V gene end was trimmed by 4 bases and the J gene end by 8 bases; junction bases not matched to a gene: 9. This CDR3 has 14 amino acids. The CDR3 region is CASSSQSGGRTQYF. The DNA for the CDR3 is TGTGCCAGCAGCTCCCAGAGCGGGGGTAGAACCCAGTACTTC. Based on the CDR3 plus reference TRBV7-2 and TRBJ2-5, the full variable domain is GAGVSQSPSNKVTEKGKDVELRCDPISGHTALYWYRQSLGQGLEFLIYFQGNSAPDKSGLPSDRFSAERTGGSVSTLTIQRTQQEDSAVYLCASSSQSGGRTQYFGPGTRLLVL.

At least ten counts were recorded for this clonotype. The DNA for the CDR3 is TGCAGTGCTAGGAACAGCACCAGGTCACCCCTCCACTTT. It translates to CSARNSTRSPLHF. This chain uses TRBV20-1 with TRBJ1-6; D not certain. Per germline, CDR1 DFQATT and CDR2 SNEGSKA (reference sequence). V dropped 3 bases and J dropped 10 bases, with 13 bases sitting between them. This CDR3 contains 13 residues.